These 26 T cell receptor beta chains originate from one sample sequenced in a study of cytomegalovirus exposure and HLA in healthy donors. The PCR was carried out with 60 Vbeta primers and 13 Jbeta primers. The assay was immunoSEQ multiplex PCR, and TCRdb's table has in-frame clones only and misses some. The sample contains about 160,000 clones, approximately 77% of which appear only once. Sequenced input: PBMCs. These receptors originate from a male donor in good health and CMV-seropositive.

This clone was seen only a few times. The chain recombines TRBV4-1 with TRBJ1-6; D is undetermined. Germline V gene lookup returns CDR1 MGHRA and CDR2 YSYEKL. Deletions cut 1 base from V and 6 bases from J, with 7 bases between. The CDR3 length is 14 residues. CDR3 coding DNA: TGCGCCAGCAGCCAAGGCCTAAGTAATTCACCCCTCCACTTT. It translates to CASSQGLSNSPLHF.

This chain connects TRBV7-6 to TRBJ2-7, with TRBD1 identical over 11 bases. From germline, CDR1 is SGHVS and CDR2 FNYEAQ. This CDR3 region has 15 residues. With 1 base clipped from V and 3 bases from J, the junction kept 2 bases outside the gene matches. The CDR3 coding sequence is TGTGCCAGCAGCTTAGGTGGGACAGGGGGCTACGAGCAGTACTTC. It yields the protein CASSLGGTGGYEQYF.

This sequence joins TRBV7-3 and TRBJ2-6; 7 positions match TRBD1. The V segment lost 5 bases and the J segment 3 bases; nucleotides outside the gene matches: 4. Germline CDR1 reads SGHTA; CDR2 reads FQGTGA. The CDR3 extends over 15 amino acids. CDR3 nucleotides: TGTGCCAGCAGCCGACAGGGCGGTGGGGCCAACGTCCTGACTTTC. Translating it yields CASSRQGGGANVLTF.

This sequence joins TRBV7-2 and TRBJ2-3, with 15 bases aligning to TRBD2. CDR1 SGHTA and CDR2 FQGNSA come from the germline V gene. This CDR3 region has 17 residues. With V trimmed by 5 bases and J by 4 bases, 7 bases remained unmatched. The CDR3 is CASSRTSGGAGADTQYF. CDR3 DNA: TGTGCCAGCAGCCGGACTAGCGGGGGGGCAGGGGCAGATACGCAGTATTTT.

This clone was observed a few times. The CDR3, as DNA: TGCGCCAGCAGGCTTCAAGAGAGGGGAGGGTACAATGAGCAGTTCTTC. Encoded protein: CASRLQERGGYNEQFF. This chain connects TRBV4-1 to TRBJ2-1; 7 positions match TRBD2. There are 16 residues in the CDR3. CDR1 is MGHRA and CDR2 is YSYEKL in the germline V gene. V trimming: 6 bases; J trimming: 4 bases; junction bases outside the gene matches: 12.

In DNA form, the CDR3 reads TGCGCCAGCAGCTTCTCCCCATTAGCGGGGGCCCTAAACACCGGGGAGCTGTTTTTT. This translates into CASSFSPLAGALNTGELFF. V is TRBV5-1 and J is TRBJ2-2; 9 positions agree with TRBD2. Germline lookup yields CDR1 SGHRS and CDR2 YFSETQ. The CDR3 runs to 19 residues. J was trimmed by 2 bases and V by 2 bases; bases with no gene match: 13.

The chain carries TRBV29-1 and TRBJ1-1, with TRBD1 identical over 7 bases. In germline, CDR1 is SQVTM, CDR2 ANQGSEA. There are 13 residues in the CDR3. The ends lost 7 bases at V and 1 base at J; junction bases unmatched: 6. The CDR3 here is CSGRTGGNTEAFF. DNA for the CDR3: TGCAGCGGCAGGACAGGAGGGAACACTGAAGCTTTCTTT.

Concerning this clone: A junction end diverges from the germline sequence, so it may reflect a read error. The chain uses TRBV7-3 and TRBJ2-1; D gene uncertain. CDR1 and CDR2 from the germline V gene are SGHTA and FQGTGA. The CDR3 has 11 amino acids. The CDR3 here is CASSSSNEQFF. CDR3 in DNA: TGTGCCAGCAGCTCCTCCAATGAGCAGTTCTTC.

This clone was seen just once. The chain is built from TRBV5-1 and TRBJ1-2; 9 nucleotides match TRBD1. V trimming: 0 bases; J trimming: 7 bases; junction bases outside the gene matches: 7. The CDR3 is 15 amino acids. The germline V gene encodes CDR1 SGHRS and CDR2 YFSETQ. CDR3 loop: CASSLEGQGIVGYTF. The CDR3 DNA is TGCGCCAGCAGCTTGGAAGGACAGGGGATAGTTGGCTACACCTTC. The full variable domain, in which reference TRBV5-1 and TRBJ1-2 provide the parts outside the CDR3, is KAGVTQTPRYLIKTRGQQVTLSCSPISGHRSVSWYQQTPGQGLQFLFEYFSETQRNKGNFPGRFSGRQFSNSRSEMNVSTLELGDSALYLCASSLEGQGIVGYTFGSGTRLTVV.

The chain couples TRBV9 to TRBJ1-5, with TRBD1 as a possible D gene (5 bases). The CDR3 consists of 13 residues. Trimming removed 8 bases at V and 4 bases at J, with 13 bases between. The germline CDR1 and CDR2 sequences are SGDLS and YYNGEE. CDR3 sequence: CASLYQGNQPQHF. For the CDR3, the DNA is TGTGCCAGTCTATACCAGGGAAATCAGCCCCAGCATTTT. Combining the CDR3 with reference TRBV9 and TRBJ1-5 gives the whole variable domain DSGVTQTPKHLITATGQRVTLRCSPRSGDLSVYWYQQSLDQGLQFLIQYYNGEERAKGNILERFSAQQFPDLHSELNLSSLELGDSALYFCASLYQGNQPQHFGDGTRLSIL.

For the CDR3, the DNA is TGTGCCAGCAGTCGGACACCGAACACCGGGGAGCTGTTTTTT. Amino acid sequence: CASSRTPNTGELFF. V and J are TRBV6-5 and TRBJ2-2; weak D call: TRBD1 (5 bases). V was pared by 5 bases and J by 0 bases, with 7 bases between. CDR1 MNHEY and CDR2 SVGAGI come from the germline V gene. This CDR3 comprises 14 residues.

The chain carries TRBV5-5 and TRBJ1-6; D not certain. V lost 3 bases, J lost 0 bases, and 16 bases lay in between. Germline loops: CDR1 SGHKS, CDR2 YYEKEE (reference sequence). This CDR3 comprises 18 residues. In DNA, the CDR3 is TGTGCCAGCAGCTACATTCTCGGGGTTGTCTCCTATAATTCACCCCTCCACTTT. Translation gives CASSYILGVVSYNSPLHF.

This rearrangement joins TRBV29-1 to TRBJ1-1, with D maybe TRBD1 (6 bases). Looked up from germline, CDR1 is SQVTM and CDR2 is ANQGSEA. V shed 7 bases and J shed 1 base, with 19 bases lying between them. This CDR3 is built from 15 residues. In DNA form, the CDR3 reads TGCAGCGCTGATACTACAGGGAACTCGAACACTGAAGCTTTCTTT. This encodes CSADTTGNSNTEAFF. Looking up the rest from reference TRBV29-1 and TRBJ1-1 gives the full variable domain: SAVISQKPSRDICQRGTSLTIQCQVDSQVTMMFWYRQQPGQSLTLIATANQGSEATYESGFVIDKFPISRPNLTFSTLTVSNMSPEDSSIYLCSADTTGNSNTEAFFGQGTRLTVV.

This chain links TRBV5-4 with TRBJ1-1; D uncertain. The CDR3 is 13 residues long. V dropped 0 bases and J dropped 8 bases, with 11 bases sitting between them. CDR1 and CDR2 (germline): SGHNT, YYREEE (reference sequence). The CDR3 region has the DNA TGTGCCAGCAGCTTGGCAGGAGGAAAAGAAGCTTTCTTT. Protein: CASSLAGGKEAFF.

The chain employs TRBV16 and TRBJ1-6; 11 bases match TRBD1. The V gene end was trimmed by 4 bases and the J gene end by 6 bases; junction bases not matched to a gene: 8. This CDR3 is 17 amino acids long. The germline gives CDR1 KGHSY, CDR2 FQNENV. The CDR3 DNA reads as TGTGCCAGCAGCCGCGGACAGGGGGCGCTTATTAATTCACCCCTCCACTTT. It specifies CASSRGQGALINSPLHF.

This clone occurred once. CDR3 DNA sequence: TGCGCCAGCAGCTTGGTTCGAGGGGAGCGGGGGGTTCAGTACTTC. Amino acids: CASSLVRGERGVQYF. V usage is TRBV5-1 and J usage is TRBJ2-5; 9 bases are a match to TRBD2. The V gene end was trimmed by 0 bases and the J gene end by 11 bases; junction bases not matched to a gene: 11. This CDR3 has 15 amino acids. Germline V gene lookup returns CDR1 SGHRS and CDR2 YFSETQ.

The chain has TRBV6-5 and TRBJ2-7, with D possibly TRBD2 on 5 matching bases. CDR3 size: 12 residues. The germline V gene has CDR1 MNHEY and CDR2 SVGAGI. V shed 4 bases and J shed 7 bases, with 11 bases lying between them. The CDR3 DNA sequence: TGTGCCAGCAGTTCCCAACCGGGAGAGCAGTACTTC. This codes for CASSSQPGEQYF.

The chain employs TRBV6-1 and TRBJ2-4; 12 positions agree with TRBD2. CDR1 MNHNS and CDR2 SASEGT come from the germline V gene. With 8 bases clipped from V and 2 bases from J, the junction kept 4 bases outside the gene matches. The CDR3 spans 15 residues. The CDR3: CASSSGGASKNIQYF. The CDR3 DNA reads as TGTGCCAGCTCTAGCGGGGGGGCATCCAAAAACATTCAGTACTTC.

V usage is TRBV10-1 and J usage is TRBJ2-1; 10 bases align to TRBD2. Germline CDR1 is WNHNN and CDR2 is SYGVQD (reference sequence). Trimming took 4 bases from V and 10 from J; bases not matched to a gene: 10. The CDR3 has 15 residues. The CDR3 sequence: CASSGGSGGFGEQFF. CDR3 coding DNA: TGCGCCAGCAGTGGAGGTAGCGGGGGGTTCGGAGAGCAGTTCTTC.

This clone was picked up one time. The V gene is TRBV15, the J gene TRBJ1-1, with TRBD1 matching over 8 bases. The germline CDR1 and CDR2 sequences are LNHNV and YYDKDF (reference sequence). The CDR3 loop spans 16 amino acids. The junction had 9 bases not matched to a gene; V was cut back by 6 bases and J by 0 bases. The CDR3 is CATRATGELMNTEAFF. DNA for the CDR3: TGTGCCACCAGGGCGACAGGGGAACTAATGAACACTGAAGCTTTCTTT.

The rearrangement links TRBV4-1 to TRBJ2-7; D is perhaps TRBD1 (6 bases). CDR1 is MGHRA and CDR2 is YSYEKL in the germline V gene. This CDR3 is built from 14 residues. Deletions cut 4 bases from V and 3 bases from J, with 13 bases between. CDR3 region: CASSPSQGSYEQYF. CDR3 sequence (DNA): TGCGCCAGCAGCCCATCACAGGGAAGCTACGAGCAGTACTTC.

The V call is TRBV7-9, the J call TRBJ2-7; TRBD1 might be the D (5 bases). Germline CDR1 reads SEHNR; CDR2 reads FQNEAQ (reference sequence). The V end lost 4 bases, the J end lost 2 bases, and 12 bases lay between the germline ends. The CDR3 has 14 amino acids. The CDR3 protein is CASSSPLGPYEQYF. CDR3 bases: TGTGCCAGCAGCTCCCCCTTGGGGCCCTACGAGCAGTACTTC.

This clone has only a few counts. The rearrangement links TRBV6-5 to TRBJ2-3, with TRBD2 matching 13 bases. The CDR3 runs 14 residues. The germline V gene has CDR1 MNHEY and CDR2 SVGAGI. Unmatched junction bases numbered 0, after V lost 5 bases and J lost 4 bases. This chain's CDR3 is CASSGLAGADTQYF. The CDR3 nucleotides are TGTGCCAGCAGTGGACTAGCGGGGGCAGATACGCAGTATTTT.

V gene TRBV30 combines with J gene TRBJ1-3; 10 bases align to TRBD1. Per germline, CDR1 GTSNPN and CDR2 SVGIG (reference sequence). Trimming removed 3 bases from V and 4 bases from J; junction bases left unmatched: 3. This CDR3 contains 14 residues. This CDR3 is CAWRTGGLGNTIYF. CDR3 DNA: TGTGCCTGGAGGACAGGGGGCCTAGGAAACACCATATATTTT.

The count of this clone is one. The rearrangement joins TRBV19 to TRBJ1-6; D remains unclear. CDR1 is LNHDA, CDR2 SQIVND, per germline (reference sequence). This CDR3 is built from 16 residues. The germline V and J ends were trimmed by 3 bases and 6 bases, with 15 bases remaining between them. CDR3 amino acids: CASSMRVDRLNSPLHF. CDR3 DNA: TGTGCCAGTAGTATGAGAGTCGATCGACTTAATTCACCCCTCCACTTT.

The genes are TRBV27 and TRBJ2-5; 7 positions agree with TRBD1. J lost 2 bases, V lost 6 bases, and 3 bases had no gene match. Per the germline V gene, CDR1 is MNHEY and CDR2 is SMNVEV (reference sequence). This CDR3 contains 13 residues. CDR3 amino acids: CASSLGQQETQYF. For the CDR3, the DNA is TGTGCCAGCAGCCTGGGACAGCAAGAGACCCAGTACTTC.